A selection of T cell receptor beta chains follows, all from one sample in a study of shared clonotypes between healthy human individuals. The repertoire was sequenced with immunoSEQ multiplex PCR; TCRdb's copy has only in-frame clones and lacks some. The repertoire holds hundreds of thousands of clones, with approximately 79% as singletons. Input material: memory CD4+ T cells sorted from blood. The receptors come from a young woman in good health. Both conserved end residues are part of each CDR3. Fields, in order: D gene, V gene, J gene, CDR3 protein. A D gene is named only where the DNA matches it firmly.

D gene: .; V gene: TRBV19; J gene: TRBJ2-6; CDR3 protein: CASSTLSSGANVLTF
D gene: .; V gene: TRBV10-3; J gene: TRBJ1-3; CDR3 protein: CAIPGPSGNTIYF
D gene: TRBD1; V gene: TRBV19; J gene: TRBJ2-7; CDR3 protein: CASSTRQGGYEQYF
D gene: TRBD2; V gene: TRBV5-8; J gene: TRBJ2-5; CDR3 protein: CASSLQKSSGSLETQYF
D gene: TRBD2; V gene: TRBV6-5; J gene: TRBJ2-7; CDR3 protein: CASRELAGYEQYF
D gene: .; V gene: TRBV5-1; J gene: TRBJ2-3; CDR3 protein: CASSLGGRTDTQYF
D gene: .; V gene: TRBV7-2; J gene: TRBJ1-2; CDR3 protein: CASNSGGFNYGYTF
D gene: TRBD1; V gene: TRBV28; J gene: TRBJ1-2; CDR3 protein: CAINPWTGPSLGYTF
D gene: .; V gene: TRBV28; J gene: TRBJ2-5; CDR3 protein: CASSPYPGRETQYF
D gene: .; V gene: TRBV6-6; J gene: TRBJ2-1; CDR3 protein: CASSYAGFDEQFF
D gene: .; V gene: TRBV7-6; J gene: TRBJ2-3; CDR3 protein: CASSLGRQTIWADTQYF
D gene: .; V gene: TRBV28; J gene: TRBJ2-2; CDR3 protein: CASSLTGLGELFF
D gene: .; V gene: TRBV5-1; J gene: TRBJ2-7; CDR3 protein: CASSLDRGSAGEQYF
D gene: TRBD2; V gene: TRBV10-1; J gene: TRBJ2-7; CDR3 protein: CASSETSGLNYEQYF
D gene: .; V gene: TRBV6-5; J gene: TRBJ1-2; CDR3 protein: CASRTLSGYTF
D gene: TRBD1; V gene: TRBV6-6; J gene: TRBJ2-7; CDR3 protein: CASRARDRGFDEQYF
D gene: TRBD1; V gene: TRBV18; J gene: TRBJ1-5; CDR3 protein: CASSRGQGEQPQHF
D gene: .; V gene: TRBV6-1; J gene: TRBJ2-2; CDR3 protein: CASTAHSTGELFF
D gene: TRBD1; V gene: TRBV19; J gene: TRBJ1-5; CDR3 protein: CASSPTGGHQPQHF
D gene: .; V gene: TRBV6-5; J gene: TRBJ1-5; CDR3 protein: CACSRAYNQPQHF
D gene: .; V gene: TRBV11-2; J gene: TRBJ2-2; CDR3 protein: CASSFERATGELFF
D gene: .; V gene: TRBV10-1; J gene: TRBJ2-3; CDR3 protein: CASSEVGTGTQYF
D gene: TRBD1; V gene: TRBV18; J gene: TRBJ1-2; CDR3 protein: CASSPMTGDGYTF
D gene: .; V gene: TRBV21-1; J gene: TRBJ1-4; CDR3 protein: CASSKVGTREEKLFF
D gene: .; V gene: TRBV5-1; J gene: TRBJ1-1; CDR3 protein: CASSPFREGVNTEAFF
D gene: .; V gene: TRBV19; J gene: TRBJ2-2; CDR3 protein: CASTVVPHNAGELFF
D gene: .; V gene: TRBV30; J gene: TRBJ1-5; CDR3 protein: CAWSPIEGYSNQPQHF
D gene: .; V gene: TRBV6-5; J gene: TRBJ2-7; CDR3 protein: CASSYWRDREQYF
D gene: .; V gene: TRBV19; J gene: TRBJ2-7; CDR3 protein: CATKRGYEQYF
D gene: .; V gene: TRBV19; J gene: TRBJ1-2; CDR3 protein: CASRAQGILGYTF
D gene: .; V gene: TRBV28; J gene: TRBJ2-3; CDR3 protein: CASSLEQDSTDTQYF
D gene: TRBD2; V gene: TRBV29-1; J gene: TRBJ2-5; CDR3 protein: CSAVGIAGVQETQYF
D gene: .; V gene: TRBV18; J gene: TRBJ1-3; CDR3 protein: CASSPPQRGNTIYF
D gene: TRBD2; V gene: TRBV2; J gene: TRBJ2-1; CDR3 protein: CASRKLAVGENEQFF
D gene: .; V gene: TRBV6-1; J gene: TRBJ2-5; CDR3 protein: CASSGEGLGTQYF
D gene: .; V gene: TRBV5-1; J gene: TRBJ2-7; CDR3 protein: CASKLLGPGSEQYF
D gene: TRBD2; V gene: TRBV7-2; J gene: TRBJ2-7; CDR3 protein: CASSLATSGRYEQYF
D gene: .; V gene: TRBV27; J gene: TRBJ2-3; CDR3 protein: CASRPRPSSLDTQYF
D gene: .; V gene: TRBV6-1; J gene: TRBJ1-5; CDR3 protein: CASIRTANQPQHF
D gene: .; V gene: TRBV5-4; J gene: TRBJ1-1; CDR3 protein: CASNPDGNTEAFF
D gene: .; V gene: TRBV5-1; J gene: TRBJ2-7; CDR3 protein: CASSSTGASREQYF
D gene: TRBD2; V gene: TRBV4-2; J gene: TRBJ2-3; CDR3 protein: CASSSAGVGDTQYF
D gene: .; V gene: TRBV10-3; J gene: TRBJ2-3; CDR3 protein: CAISDRTDTQYF
D gene: .; V gene: TRBV5-1; J gene: TRBJ2-7; CDR3 protein: CASSPSAGMNYEQYF
D gene: TRBD1; V gene: TRBV7-3; J gene: TRBJ2-7; CDR3 protein: CASSQPDRGLYEQYF
D gene: .; V gene: TRBV15; J gene: TRBJ2-1; CDR3 protein: CATSRDLDNEQFF
D gene: TRBD2; V gene: TRBV4-1; J gene: TRBJ2-1; CDR3 protein: CASSQGTRTSGRSRFF
D gene: TRBD2; V gene: TRBV6-5; J gene: TRBJ2-7; CDR3 protein: CASSYQAGGSYEQYF
D gene: .; V gene: TRBV5-1; J gene: TRBJ2-3; CDR3 protein: CASSLDLTDTQYF
D gene: TRBD1; V gene: TRBV4-2; J gene: TRBJ1-5; CDR3 protein: CASSQDLLQGTGGNQPQHF
D gene: .; V gene: TRBV5-1; J gene: TRBJ1-3; CDR3 protein: CASSSLSSGNTIYF
D gene: .; V gene: TRBV12-2; J gene: TRBJ2-3; CDR3 protein: CASRLWSTDTQYF
D gene: .; V gene: TRBV7-9; J gene: TRBJ2-7; CDR3 protein: CASSLDSTYEQYF